This T cell receptor beta chain stems from a study of neoadjuvant anti-PD-1 for oral cavity cancer. Study outcomes and limitations: TCR analyses covered only a few patients per response group.

The CDR3 has 14 amino acids. Deletions cut 3 bases from V and 2 bases from J, with 11 bases between. CDR1 and CDR2 (germline): KGHSH, LQKENI. Regarding this clone: What it recognizes is unknown.

Profiling relied on immunoSEQ multiplex PCR, and the TCRdb table lists in-frame clones only, not all of them. The data contain over 11,000 clones, approximately 63% of them singletons. The clonotype originates from a person aged 35-79 years with oral cavity squamous cell carcinoma. V usage is TRBV18 and J usage is TRBJ2-7; D unresolved. Source: PBMCs, taken before nivolumab (anti-PD-1) treatment. The CDR3 here is CASSPQSPAYEQYF. CDR3 nucleotides: TGTGCCAGCTCACCCCAATCTCCAGCCTACGAGCAGTACTTC.